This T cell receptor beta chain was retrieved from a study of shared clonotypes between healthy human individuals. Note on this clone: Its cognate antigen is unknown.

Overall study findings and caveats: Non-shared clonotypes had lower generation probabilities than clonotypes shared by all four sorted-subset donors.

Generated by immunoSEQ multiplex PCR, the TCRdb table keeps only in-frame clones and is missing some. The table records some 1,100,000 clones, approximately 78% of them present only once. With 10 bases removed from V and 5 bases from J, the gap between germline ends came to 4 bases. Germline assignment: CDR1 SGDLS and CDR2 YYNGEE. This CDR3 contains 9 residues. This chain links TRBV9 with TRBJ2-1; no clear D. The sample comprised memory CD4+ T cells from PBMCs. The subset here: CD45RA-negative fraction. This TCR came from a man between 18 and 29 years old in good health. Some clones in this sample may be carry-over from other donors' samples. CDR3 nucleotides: TGTGCCGGGGACAATGAGCAGTTCTTC. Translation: CAGDNEQFF.